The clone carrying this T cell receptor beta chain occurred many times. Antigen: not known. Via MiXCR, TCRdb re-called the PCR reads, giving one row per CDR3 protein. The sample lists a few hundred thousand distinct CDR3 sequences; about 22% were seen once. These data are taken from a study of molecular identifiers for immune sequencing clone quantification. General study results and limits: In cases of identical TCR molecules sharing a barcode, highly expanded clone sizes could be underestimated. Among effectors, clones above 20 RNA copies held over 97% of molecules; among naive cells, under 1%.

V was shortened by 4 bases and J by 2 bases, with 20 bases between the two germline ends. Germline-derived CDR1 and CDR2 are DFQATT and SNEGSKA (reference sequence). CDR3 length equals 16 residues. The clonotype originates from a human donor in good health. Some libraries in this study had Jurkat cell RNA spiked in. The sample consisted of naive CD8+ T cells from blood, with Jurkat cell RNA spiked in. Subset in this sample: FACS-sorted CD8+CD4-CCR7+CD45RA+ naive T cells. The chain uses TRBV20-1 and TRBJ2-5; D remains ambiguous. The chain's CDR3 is CSATPDFQEFQETQYF. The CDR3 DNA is TGCAGTGCTACCCCCGACTTTCAAGAATTTCAAGAGACCCAGTACTTC.